A single sample is the source of the 19 T cell receptor beta chains below, sequenced in a study of spatial heterogeneity in lung cancer. Time point indicated: blood at routine non-recurrence follow-up after resection. Frozen PBMC, nontumor lung or tumor provided whole RNA, which was sequenced unsorted. One entry per CDR3 protein, called by TCRdb with MiXCR from the 5' RACE reads. The data contain some 110,000 distinct CDR3 sequences, 9% to 15% of them seen just once; the ten biggest clones take up around a sixth. Sequencing used PBMCs, obtained at follow-up. The receptors originated from a male donor with early-stage non-small cell lung cancer.

At least ten counts were recorded for this clonotype. The genes are TRBV29-1 and TRBJ1-2, with 8 bases identical to TRBD1. The germline V gene encodes CDR1 SQVTM and CDR2 ANQGSEA. The CDR3 runs to 11 residues. The CDR3 bases are TGCATGACAGGGGACAGCTATGGCTACACCTTC. Amino acid sequence: CMTGDSYGYTF. Full variable domain (remainder filled in from reference TRBV29-1 and TRBJ1-2): SAVISQKPSRDICQRGTSLTIQCQVDSQVTMMFWYRQQPGQSLTLIATANQGSEATYESGFVIDKFPISRPNLTFSTLTVSNMSPEDSSIYLCMTGDSYGYTFGSGTRLTVV.

Ten or more counts support this clonotype. The gene calls are TRBV6-5 and TRBJ1-3; no firm D call. Germline CDR1 is MNHEY and CDR2 is SVGAGI. V shed 10 bases and J shed 2 bases, with 12 bases lying between them. The CDR3 has 13 amino acids. The CDR3 DNA reads TGTGCCACTCGGGGTAGCGCTGGAAACACCATATATTTT. Its protein product is CATRGSAGNTIYF.

This clonotype was observed at least ten times. The gene calls are TRBV28 and TRBJ1-2; no definite D call. The CDR3 runs 16 residues. V lost 6 bases and J lost 5, with 22 bases in between. Germline V gene sequence: CDR1 MDHEN, CDR2 SYDVKM. CDR3 nucleotide sequence: TGTGCCAGCAGCCCGATGACCGACCTTTTAGGGTATGGCTACACCTTC. The encoded protein is CASSPMTDLLGYGYTF.

A few counts support this clonotype. The chain employs TRBV18 and TRBJ1-4, with D unresolved. CDR1 is KGHSH and CDR2 is LQKENI in the germline V gene. V was trimmed by 2 bases and J by 7 bases, leaving 14 bases between them. The CDR3 covers 15 residues. The CDR3 region is CASSPFGTASEKLFF. CDR3 in DNA: TGTGCCAGCTCACCATTCGGTACAGCGAGTGAAAAACTGTTTTTT.

J is TRBJ1-4 and V is TRBV6-5; no reliable D call. Germline V gene data show CDR1 as MNHEY and CDR2 as SVGAGI. The V end lost 5 bases, the J end lost 8 bases, and 12 bases lay between the germline ends. This CDR3 region has 13 residues. The chain's CDR3 is CASSPRTVEKLFF. CDR3 in DNA: TGTGCCAGCAGTCCCCGGACGGTGGAAAAACTGTTTTTT.

The chain is built from TRBV5-1 and TRBJ1-1; 9 positions match TRBD1. From germline, CDR1 is SGHRS and CDR2 YFSETQ. J was trimmed by 7 bases and V by 0 bases; bases with no gene match: 4. The CDR3 runs to 14 residues. CDR3 sequence reads: CASSLVTGGDEAFF. DNA of the CDR3: TGCGCCAGCAGCTTGGTAACAGGGGGCGATGAAGCTTTCTTT.

This clonotype came up many times. This sequence joins TRBV7-2 and TRBJ2-1; unclear D gene. This CDR3 has 11 amino acids. Germline CDR1 is SGHTA and CDR2 is FQGNSA. V was clipped by 2 bases and J by 9 bases, with 5 bases between them. This CDR3 reads CASSLKVEQFF. The CDR3, as DNA: TGTGCCAGCAGCTTAAAAGTTGAGCAGTTCTTC.

This clonotype has only a few counts. V is TRBV6-1 and J is TRBJ2-3, with 7 bases fitting TRBD1. The CDR3 consists of 16 residues. The V gene end was trimmed by 2 bases and the J gene end by 5 bases; junction bases not matched to a gene: 10. Germline CDR1 is MNHNS and CDR2 is SASEGT. DNA for the CDR3: TGTGCCAGCAGTGAAATGAGGGGACAGAACCGAGATACGCAGTATTTT. Its protein product is CASSEMRGQNRDTQYF.

CDR3 loop: CASSPFRGINQPQHF. Here the CDR3 DNA reads TGTGCCAGCAGCCCCTTCAGGGGGATCAATCAGCCCCAGCATTTT. V gene TRBV12-3 or TRBV12-4 combines with J gene TRBJ1-5; 7 bases are shared with TRBD1. CDR3 size: 15 residues. V was pared by 6 bases and J by 3 bases, with 8 bases of the junction left unmatched.

The chain couples TRBV5-1 to TRBJ2-7, with a possible D match to TRBD1 (6 bases). The CDR3 has 14 amino acids. V gave up 5 bases and J gave up 1 base, with 13 bases separating them. Germline lookup yields CDR1 SGHRS and CDR2 YFSETQ. CDR3 in amino acids: CASSQTGQSYEQYF. The CDR3 nucleotides read TGCGCCAGCAGTCAGACAGGACAATCCTACGAGCAGTACTTC.

This clonotype was observed at least ten times. V is TRBV12-3 or TRBV12-4 and J is TRBJ2-5, with 9 bases lining up with TRBD1. The V gene end was trimmed by 5 bases and the J gene end by 3 bases; junction bases not matched to a gene: 7. CDR3 size: 15 residues. Written as DNA, the CDR3 is TGTGCCAGCAGTCCCCCCGGGACAGGGAAAGAGACCCAGTACTTC. Residues: CASSPPGTGKETQYF.

Concerning this clonotype: A much bigger clone sits one base away, suggesting this may be a read error. The chain is built from TRBV3-1 and TRBJ2-7; D may be TRBD1 (6 bases). Germline V lookup: CDR1 LGHDT, CDR2 YNNKEL (reference sequence). The CDR3 sequence is 15 residues long. CDR3 protein: CASTQDRPQGYEQYF. CDR3 DNA sequence: TGTGCCAGCACCCAAGATCGGCCACAGGGCTACGAGCAGTACTTC.

This clonotype was picked up many times. The chain employs TRBV4-3 and TRBJ1-1, with D possibly being TRBD1 (5 bases). The CDR3 consists of 19 residues. Trimming took 0 bases from V and 4 from J, leaving 24 bases between them. The germline CDR1 and CDR2 sequences are LGHNA and YSLEER. The CDR3 sequence: CASSQDRGDQGWRSTEAFF. The CDR3 region has the DNA TGCGCCAGCAGCCAAGATCGAGGGGACCAGGGTTGGAGGAGCACTGAAGCTTTCTTT.

This clonotype was seen repeatedly, ten times or more. The chain carries TRBV11-2 and TRBJ2-3; unclear D gene. V lost 5 bases, J lost 0 bases, and 9 bases lay in between. Per the germline V gene, CDR1 is SGHAT and CDR2 is FQNNGV. The CDR3 has 14 residues. This CDR3 is CASSPRLSTDTQYF. The DNA of the CDR3 is TGTGCCAGCAGCCCGAGGCTAAGCACAGATACGCAGTATTTT.

This clonotype was recorded at least ten times. V gene TRBV10-3 combines with J gene TRBJ2-2; TRBD2 matches 7 bases. This CDR3 spans 17 amino acids. Trimming took 4 bases from V and 2 from J; bases not matched to a gene: 10. Germline V gives CDR1 ENHRY, CDR2 SYGVKD. Written as DNA, the CDR3 is TGTGCCATCAGTGTAACGCGCGGGGGAAAAAACACCGGGGAGCTGTTTTTT. Its protein is CAISVTRGGKNTGELFF.

The rearrangement links TRBV28 to TRBJ1-5; D ambiguous. The germline V gene encodes CDR1 MDHEN and CDR2 SYDVKM. The ends were cut back, 7 bases at V and 4 bases at J, with 8 bases in the middle. The CDR3 runs 12 residues. Here the CDR3 reads CASTWGNQPQHF. The DNA of the CDR3 is TGTGCCAGCACTTGGGGTAATCAGCCCCAGCATTTT.

This chain joins TRBV6-2 or TRBV6-3 and TRBJ1-2, with a possible D match to TRBD1 (6 bases). This CDR3 spans 12 amino acids. V was clipped by 7 bases and J by 4 bases, with 10 bases between them. Germline CDR1 reads MNHEY; CDR2 reads SVGEGT. CDR3 in DNA: TGTGCCAGCACTAAGGACAGCTATGGCTACACCTTC. Amino acid sequence: CASTKDSYGYTF.

Regarding this clonotype: Its ends do not fully match the called genes, so a read error is possible. This chain connects TRBV18 to TRBJ1-4; tentative D call: TRBD1 (6 bases). The CDR3 contains 13 residues. CDR1 and CDR2 (germline): KGHSH, LQKENI. The CDR3 DNA is TGTGCCAGATCACCACCAGGGGTGGAAAAACTGTTTTTT. It translates to CARSPPGVEKLFF.

V gene TRBV6-2 or TRBV6-3 combines with J gene TRBJ2-2, with TRBD1 identical over 9 bases. The germline CDR1 and CDR2 sequences are MNHEY and SVGEGT. The CDR3 consists of 19 residues. With 5 bases clipped from V and 6 bases from J, the junction kept 19 bases outside the gene matches. CDR3 DNA sequence: TGTGCCAGCAGTCCCCTTCTGTTGGACAGGGGACGATCGGCCGGGGAGCTGTTTTTT. It translates to CASSPLLLDRGRSAGELFF.